Listed below are T cell receptor beta chains from one sample, sequenced in a study of blood T cell repertoires in COVID-19. Libraries were prepared by immunoSEQ multiplex PCR; TCRdb keeps only in-frame clonotypes and omits some of them. The sample has approximately 260,000 clones; more than 60% are singletons. The sequenced sample was peripheral blood. These TCRs come from a middle-aged woman with active or convalescent COVID-19. Both conserved end residues are trimmed from each CDR3. Clone size is given for some rows only: seen once, a few or many times, or a class if the clone is expanded.

TRBV5-1	-	ASSLQGARDGYT
TRBV2	-	ASKRTSGTDTQY
TRBV16	few	ASSQFRNQPQH
TRBV10-3	-	ATMRQPNEKLF
TRBV3-1/TRBV3-2	-	ASSHPSGGYTGELF
TRBV19	-	ASSESYEQY
TRBV20-1	-	SASSGTGGDSRRETQY
TRBV19	-	ASTRPGGPEAF
TRBV11-2	-	ASSSRADTQY
TRBV11-3	-	ASSPGTSGYGDNEQF
TRBV11-2	-	ASSLGPKGAEGYT
TRBV2	-	ASKVEDTAYNEQF
TRBV11-2	few	ASSLSQGGYT
TRBV10-1	-	ASSGTSGGPYSGELF
TRBV7-8	-	ASTPSGGRTEAF
TRBV2	-	ASSGGLGPQH
TRBV7-3	-	ASSPGGQNNEQF
TRBV21-1	-	ASSKAPASGGLSNEQF
TRBV11-3	-	ASSITGQFTSGGALNEQF
TRBV30	-	AWIRGERGQHGELF
TRBV29-1	-	SVEEGQGAYEQY
TRBV20-1	-	SAEESYEQY